This T cell receptor beta chain derives from a study of radiotherapy plus CTLA-4 blockade in lung cancer. Turning to the study itself: Of the patients, under 20% showed objective responses and 31% attained disease control.

Lung cancer patients with chemo-refractory metastatic non-small-cell disease were given focal radiation plus CTLA-4 blockade with ipilimumab. V shed 2 bases and J 5 bases; nucleotides not matched to a gene: 3. Germline lookup yields CDR1 MRHNA and CDR2 SNTAGT. The CDR3 loop spans 14 amino acids. This clone has a single count. Antigen specificity is unknown. General study findings and limits: TCR clones of tumor origin grew in blood after radiotherapy plus ipilimumab. Increased serum interferon-beta after radiation also reportedly predicted response strongly.

The data were produced by immunoSEQ multiplex PCR, yet TCRdb's version contains in-frame clones alone and is incomplete. The repertoire consists of more than 95,000 clones, with approximately 80% occurring once and the leading ten covering 5% to 5.5%. This TCR was sampled from a human donor with non-small cell lung cancer who had a partial response to radiotherapy plus ipilimumab. The sample consisted of peripheral blood, taken from a patient treated with radiotherapy plus ipilimumab. The V and J genes are TRBV6-4 and TRBJ1-2, with TRBD1 matching 9 bases. The CDR3 DNA reads as TGTGCCAGCAGTGACCCGGGACAGGGTTATGGCTACACCTTC. Its translation is CASSDPGQGYGYTF.